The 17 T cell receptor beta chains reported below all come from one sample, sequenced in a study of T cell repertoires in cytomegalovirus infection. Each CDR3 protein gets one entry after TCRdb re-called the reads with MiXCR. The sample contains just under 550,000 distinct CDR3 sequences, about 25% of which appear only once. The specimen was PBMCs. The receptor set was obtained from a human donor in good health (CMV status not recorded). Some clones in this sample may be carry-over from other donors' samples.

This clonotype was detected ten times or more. CDR3 in DNA: TGTGCCAGTCTAATGGAGCGGACCACAGATACGCAGTATTTT. Its translation: CASLMERTTDTQYF. V usage is TRBV7-8 and J usage is TRBJ2-3; D may be TRBD2 (5 bases). Trimming left V 9 bases short and J 2 bases short, with 15 bases between. Germline V lookup: CDR1 SGHVS, CDR2 FQNEAQ. This CDR3 contains 14 residues.

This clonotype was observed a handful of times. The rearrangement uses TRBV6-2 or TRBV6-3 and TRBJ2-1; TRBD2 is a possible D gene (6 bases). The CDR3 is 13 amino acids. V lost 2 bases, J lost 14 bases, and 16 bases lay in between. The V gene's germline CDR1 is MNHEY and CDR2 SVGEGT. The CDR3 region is CASSYRLAIEEFF. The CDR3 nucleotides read TGTGCCAGCAGTTACCGCCTAGCGATAGAAGAGTTCTTC.

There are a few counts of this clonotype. The CDR3 coding sequence is TGTGCCAGCAGCTCCCCTACCGGGACAGGGCTTTATGGCTACACCTTC. Encoded protein: CASSSPTGTGLYGYTF. This chain links TRBV7-2 with TRBJ1-2; 9 nucleotides line up with TRBD1. The germline CDR1 and CDR2 sequences are SGHTA and FQGNSA. This CDR3 contains 16 residues. Germline trimming cut 4 bases from V and 5 bases from J; bases unmatched to any gene: 11.

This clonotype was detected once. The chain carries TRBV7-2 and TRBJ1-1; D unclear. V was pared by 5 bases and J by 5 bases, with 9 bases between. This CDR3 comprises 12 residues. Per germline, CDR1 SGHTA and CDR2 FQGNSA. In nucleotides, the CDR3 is TGTGCCAGCAGCAACAGCCCAACTGAAGCTTTCTTT. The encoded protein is CASSNSPTEAFF. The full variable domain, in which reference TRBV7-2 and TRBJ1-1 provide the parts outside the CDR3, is GAGVSQSPSNKVTEKGKDVELRCDPISGHTALYWYRQSLGQGLEFLIYFQGNSAPDKSGLPSDRFSAERTGGSVSTLTIQRTQQEDSAVYLCASSNSPTEAFFGQGTRLTVV.

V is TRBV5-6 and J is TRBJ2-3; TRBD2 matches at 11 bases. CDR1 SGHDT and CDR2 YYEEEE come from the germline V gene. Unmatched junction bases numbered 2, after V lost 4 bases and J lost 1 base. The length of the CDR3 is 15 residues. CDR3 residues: CASSISGRGTDTQYF. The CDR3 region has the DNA TGTGCCAGCAGCATTAGCGGGAGGGGCACAGATACGCAGTATTTT.

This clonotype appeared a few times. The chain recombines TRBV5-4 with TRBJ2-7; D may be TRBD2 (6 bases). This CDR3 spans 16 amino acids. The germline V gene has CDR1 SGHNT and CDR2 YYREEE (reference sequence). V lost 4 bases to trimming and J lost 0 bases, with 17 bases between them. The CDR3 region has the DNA TGTGCCAGCAGCCCGTGGGGGGAGCCACGCTCCTACGAGCAGTACGTC. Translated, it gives CASSPWGEPRSYEQYV.

The CDR3 sequence: CATSQGLVYPEQYF. The CDR3 DNA is TGTGCCACCAGTCAAGGACTAGTTTATCCCGAGCAGTACTTC. The rearrangement joins TRBV15 to TRBJ2-7; TRBD2 matches at 7 bases. In germline, CDR1 is LNHNV, CDR2 YYDKDF (reference sequence). CDR3 length: 14 amino acids. Trimming removed 6 bases from V and 6 bases from J; junction bases left unmatched: 11.

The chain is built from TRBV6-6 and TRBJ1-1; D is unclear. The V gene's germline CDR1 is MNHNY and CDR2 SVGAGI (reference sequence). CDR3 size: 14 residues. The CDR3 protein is CGARRTPMNTEAFF. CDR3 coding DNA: TGTGGGGCTCGCCGAACTCCAATGAACACTGAAGCTTTCTTT.

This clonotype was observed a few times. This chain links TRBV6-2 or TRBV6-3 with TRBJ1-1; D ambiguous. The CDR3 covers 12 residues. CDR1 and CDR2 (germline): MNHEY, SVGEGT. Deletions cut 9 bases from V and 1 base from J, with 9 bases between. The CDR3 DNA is TGTGCCAGTAGAGTAGGGAACACTGAAGCTTTCTTT. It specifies CASRVGNTEAFF.

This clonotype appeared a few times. Here the CDR3 DNA reads TGTGCCAGCTCATCATCCGGGACAGCTAACTATGGCTACACCTTC. Its protein is CASSSSGTANYGYTF. This chain links TRBV18 with TRBJ1-2; the match to TRBD1 covers 7 bases. V lost 5 bases, J lost 0 bases, and 6 bases stayed unmatched. Germline CDR1 is KGHSH and CDR2 is LQKENI. The CDR3 spans 15 residues.

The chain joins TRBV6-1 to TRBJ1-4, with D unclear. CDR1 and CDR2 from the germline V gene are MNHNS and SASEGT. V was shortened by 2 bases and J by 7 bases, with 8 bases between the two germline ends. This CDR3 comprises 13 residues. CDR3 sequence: CASSEQGSEKLFF. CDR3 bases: TGTGCCAGCAGTGAACAAGGAAGTGAAAAACTGTTTTTT.

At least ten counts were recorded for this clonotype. The CDR3 coding sequence is TGTGCCAGCAGCTTAGATGAGTGGCGGGGAGGCAATCAGCCCCAGCATTTT. Its protein is CASSLDEWRGGNQPQHF. The chain links TRBV7-2 to TRBJ1-5; D remains unclear. Germline CDR1 is SGHTA and CDR2 is FQGNSA. This CDR3 is 17 amino acids long. The V end lost 1 base, the J end lost 2 bases, and 15 bases lay between the germline ends. The full variable domain, completed using reference TRBV7-2 and TRBJ1-5, is GAGVSQSPSNKVTEKGKDVELRCDPISGHTALYWYRQSLGQGLEFLIYFQGNSAPDKSGLPSDRFSAERTGGSVSTLTIQRTQQEDSAVYLCASSLDEWRGGNQPQHFGDGTRLSIL.

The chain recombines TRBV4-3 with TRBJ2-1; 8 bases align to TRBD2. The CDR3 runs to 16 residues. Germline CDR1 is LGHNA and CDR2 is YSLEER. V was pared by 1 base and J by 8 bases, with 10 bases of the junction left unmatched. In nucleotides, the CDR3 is TGCGCCAGCAGCCAAGGGCCAGCGGGAGTGATGGATGAGCAGTTCTTC. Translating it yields CASSQGPAGVMDEQFF.

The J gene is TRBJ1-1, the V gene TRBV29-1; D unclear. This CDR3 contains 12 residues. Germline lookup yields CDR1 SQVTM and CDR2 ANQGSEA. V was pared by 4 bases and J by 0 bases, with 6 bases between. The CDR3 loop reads CSVVPVNTEAFF. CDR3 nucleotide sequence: TGCAGCGTTGTTCCAGTGAACACTGAAGCTTTCTTT.

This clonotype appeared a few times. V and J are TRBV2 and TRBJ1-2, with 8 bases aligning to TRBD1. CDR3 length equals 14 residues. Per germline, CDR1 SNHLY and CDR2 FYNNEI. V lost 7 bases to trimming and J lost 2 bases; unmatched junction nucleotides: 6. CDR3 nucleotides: TGTGCCAGCACCAGGGGACAGGCGAACTATGGCTACACCTTC. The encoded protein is CASTRGQANYGYTF. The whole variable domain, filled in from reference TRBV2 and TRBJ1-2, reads EPEVTQTPSHQVTQMGQEVILRCVPISNHLYFYWYRQILGQKVEFLVSFYNNEISEKSEIFDDQFSVERPDGSNFTLKIRSTKLEDSAMYFCASTRGQANYGYTFGSGTRLTVV.

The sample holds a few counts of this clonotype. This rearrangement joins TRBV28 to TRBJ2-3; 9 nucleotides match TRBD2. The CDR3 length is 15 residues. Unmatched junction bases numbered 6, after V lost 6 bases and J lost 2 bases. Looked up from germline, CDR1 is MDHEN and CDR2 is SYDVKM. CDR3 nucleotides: TGTGCCAGCAGCCTAGCGGGGTCGAACACAGATACGCAGTATTTT. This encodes CASSLAGSNTDTQYF.

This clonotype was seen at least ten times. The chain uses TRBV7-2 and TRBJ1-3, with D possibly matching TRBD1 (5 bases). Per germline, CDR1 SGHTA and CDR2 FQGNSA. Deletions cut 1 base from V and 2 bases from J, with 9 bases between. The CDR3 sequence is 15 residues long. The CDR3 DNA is TGTGCCAGCAGCTTAGATGGCAGGGCTGGAAACACCATATATTTT. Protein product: CASSLDGRAGNTIYF.